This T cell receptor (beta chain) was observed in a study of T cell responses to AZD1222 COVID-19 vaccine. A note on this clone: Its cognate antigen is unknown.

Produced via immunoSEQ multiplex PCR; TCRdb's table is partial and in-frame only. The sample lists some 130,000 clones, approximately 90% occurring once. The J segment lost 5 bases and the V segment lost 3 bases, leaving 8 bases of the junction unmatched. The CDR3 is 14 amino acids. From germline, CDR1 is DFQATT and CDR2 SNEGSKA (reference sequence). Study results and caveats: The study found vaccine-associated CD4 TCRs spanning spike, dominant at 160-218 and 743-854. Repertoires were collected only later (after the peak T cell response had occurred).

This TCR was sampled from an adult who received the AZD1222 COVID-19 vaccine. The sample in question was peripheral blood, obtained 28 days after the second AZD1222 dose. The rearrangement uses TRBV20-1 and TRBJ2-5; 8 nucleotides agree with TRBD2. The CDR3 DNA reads TGCAGTGCTAGTGGCGGGAGGAATCGGGAGACCCAGTACTTC. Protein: CSASGGRNRETQYF.